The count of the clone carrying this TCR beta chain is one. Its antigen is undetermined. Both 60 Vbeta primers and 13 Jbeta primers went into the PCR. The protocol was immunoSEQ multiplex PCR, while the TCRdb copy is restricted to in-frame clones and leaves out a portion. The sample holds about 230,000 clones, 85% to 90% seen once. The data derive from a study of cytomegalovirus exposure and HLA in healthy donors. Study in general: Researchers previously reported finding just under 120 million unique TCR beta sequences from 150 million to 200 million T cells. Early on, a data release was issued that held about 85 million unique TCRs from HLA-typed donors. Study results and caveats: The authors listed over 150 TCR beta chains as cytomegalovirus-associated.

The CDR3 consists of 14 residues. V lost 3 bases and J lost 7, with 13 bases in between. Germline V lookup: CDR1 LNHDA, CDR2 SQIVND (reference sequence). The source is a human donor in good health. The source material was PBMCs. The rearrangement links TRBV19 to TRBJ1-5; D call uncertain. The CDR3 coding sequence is TGTGCCAGTAGTATTGGGCGAAAAGAGCAGCCCCAGCATTTT. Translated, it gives CASSIGRKEQPQHF.